This TCR beta chain originates from a study of blood T cell repertoires in COVID-19. Study details: The United States, Italy and Spain supplied acute and convalescent COVID-19 samples.

The authors' processing: How many nucleated cells were present was estimated from reference gene primer amplification. Sequencing was performed with immunoSEQ multiplex PCR; in TCRdb, only in-frame clones are kept and a portion is missing. V, J and clone size reflect that table, while D and trimming were determined from the DNA. The sample lists approximately 300,000 clones, more than 90% occurring once. In germline, CDR1 is MDHEN, CDR2 SYDVKM. V shed 4 bases and J 7 bases; nucleotides not matched to a gene: 7. The CDR3 has 14 amino acids. Cohort placement rested on clinical history that participants reported themselves. Donors in Cohort 3 who had recovered were those with two negative PCRs, healthcare professional clearance, or resolution of their symptoms.

Sequenced input: PBMCs or T cells enriched from blood (not recorded which). The source is a woman aged 25 to 45 who had recovered from COVID-19. V gene TRBV28 combines with J gene TRBJ1-5; 7 bases are shared with TRBD1. The CDR3 nucleotides read TGTGCCAGCAGTTATAACAGGGGAGGACAGCCCCAGCATTTT. It yields the protein CASSYNRGGQPQHF.